This T cell receptor (beta chain) emerged from a study of shared clonotypes between healthy human individuals. This CDR3 is 14 amino acids long. The germline V and J ends were trimmed by 0 bases and 6 bases, with 9 bases remaining between them. Germline V gene data show CDR1 as SGHRS and CDR2 as YFSETQ. The repertoire was sequenced with immunoSEQ multiplex PCR; TCRdb's copy has only in-frame clones and lacks some. This repertoire shows over 2 million clones, 85% to 95% found once; its top ten account for 0.37%. A single count supports this clone. The chain combines TRBV5-1 with TRBJ1-4, with a tentative D call TRBD1 (6 bases). The clonotype originates from a man younger than 35 in good health. Some clones in this sample may be carry-over from other donors' samples. Sequencing used naive CD4+ T cells from PBMCs. The subset was: CD45RA+ positively selected. CDR3 nucleotides: TGCGCCAGCAGCTTGGACAGGGACCATGAAAAACTGTTTTTT. Translated, it gives CASSLDRDHEKLFF. Together with reference TRBV5-1 and TRBJ1-4, the CDR3 gives the full variable domain: KAGVTQTPRYLIKTRGQQVTLSCSPISGHRSVSWYQQTPGQGLQFLFEYFSETQRNKGNFPGRFSGRQFSNSRSEMNVSTLELGDSALYLCASSLDRDHEKLFFGSGTQLSVL.